Sequencing of this T cell receptor beta chain was carried out in a study of cytomegalovirus exposure and HLA in healthy donors. Study in general: When 398 donors were genotyped, roughly 82% of them were found to fall in the Caucasian-associated ancestry cluster.

With 60 Vbeta and 13 Jbeta primers, the PCR was carried out. Only in-frame clones appear in the TCRdb table, and some are missing; sequencing was by immunoSEQ multiplex PCR. This sample's clone table lists about 160,000 clones. J lost 16 bases, V lost 0 bases, and 15 bases had no gene match. The germline V gene encodes CDR1 ENHRY and CDR2 SYGVKD. This CDR3 is built from 17 residues. These donors counted as nominally healthy when sampled, but unrecorded immune exposures were likely. This sequence originates from a man under 40 in good health and CMV-seronegative. Input material: PBMCs. The chain uses TRBV10-3 and TRBJ1-6; TRBD1 aligns across 10 bases. Written as DNA, the CDR3 is TGTGCCATCAGTGAGTCGATGGCCCCGACAGGGGGCAGTTCTCTCCACTTT. It codes for CAISESMAPTGGSSLHF.